These 3 T cell receptor beta chains originate from one sample sequenced in a study of cytomegalovirus exposure and HLA in healthy donors. This PCR relied on a set of 60 Vbeta primers and 13 Jbeta primers. Profiled with immunoSEQ multiplex PCR; TCRdb holds only in-frame clones, not every one. The repertoire has a few hundred thousand clones, around 89% of them found once; the top ten carry less than 1.2%. Sequencing used PBMCs. The receptors here all came from a woman aged 18-29 years in good health and CMV-seronegative.

The V and J genes are TRBV2 and TRBJ2-7, with 8 bases matching TRBD1. Germline V lookup: CDR1 SNHLY, CDR2 FYNNEI. V was clipped by 6 bases and J by 2 bases; unmatched bases: 3. This CDR3 has 13 residues. CDR3 DNA sequence: TGTGCCAGCAGACCGGGACAGGCCTACGAGCAGTACTTC. Its translation: CASRPGQAYEQYF.

This clone was counted a single time. V and J are TRBV9 and TRBJ2-5, with 9 bases matching TRBD2. CDR1 is SGDLS, CDR2 YYNGEE, per germline. V dropped 4 bases and J dropped 0; count of bases not matched to a gene: 10. The CDR3 has 17 residues. As DNA, the CDR3 is TGTGCCAGCAGCCCTCGGGGGAGCGGGGGGAACCAAGAGACCCAGTACTTC. It is translated as CASSPRGSGGNQETQYF.

The genes are TRBV2 and TRBJ1-3, with D possibly TRBD1 on 6 matching bases. Per germline, CDR1 SNHLY and CDR2 FYNNEI. The V gene lost 6 bases and the J gene lost 2 bases, with 11 bases spanning the gap. The CDR3 extends over 14 amino acids. The CDR3 here is CASRGSGAGNTIYF. As DNA, the CDR3 is TGTGCCAGCAGGGGGTCAGGGGCTGGAAACACCATATATTTT.